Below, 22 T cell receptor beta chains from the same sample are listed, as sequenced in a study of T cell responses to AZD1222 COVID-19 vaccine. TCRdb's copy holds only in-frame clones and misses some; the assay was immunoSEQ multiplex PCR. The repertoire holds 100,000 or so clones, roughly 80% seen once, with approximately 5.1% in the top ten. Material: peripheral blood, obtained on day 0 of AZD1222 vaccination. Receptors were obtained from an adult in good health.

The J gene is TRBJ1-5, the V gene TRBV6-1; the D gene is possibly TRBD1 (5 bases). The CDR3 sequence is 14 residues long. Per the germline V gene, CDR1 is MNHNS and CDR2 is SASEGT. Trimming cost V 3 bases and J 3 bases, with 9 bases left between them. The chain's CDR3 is CASSDGGYNQPQHF. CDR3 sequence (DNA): TGTGCCAGCAGTGACGGGGGTTACAATCAGCCCCAGCATTTT.

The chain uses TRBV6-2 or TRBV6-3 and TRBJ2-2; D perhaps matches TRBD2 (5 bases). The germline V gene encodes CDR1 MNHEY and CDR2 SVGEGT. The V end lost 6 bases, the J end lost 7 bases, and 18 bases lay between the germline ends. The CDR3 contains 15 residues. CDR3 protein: CASRPRGETFGELFF. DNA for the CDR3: TGTGCCAGCAGACCTCGGGGAGAAACTTTCGGGGAGCTGTTTTTT.

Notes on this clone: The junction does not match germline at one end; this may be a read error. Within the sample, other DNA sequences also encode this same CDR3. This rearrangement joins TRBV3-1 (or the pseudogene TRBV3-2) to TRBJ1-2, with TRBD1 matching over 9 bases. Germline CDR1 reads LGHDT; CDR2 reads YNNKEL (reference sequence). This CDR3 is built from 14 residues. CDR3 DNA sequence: TGCGCCAGCAGCCTCGGGACAGGGAGACATGGCTACACCTTC. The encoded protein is CASSLGTGRHGYTF.

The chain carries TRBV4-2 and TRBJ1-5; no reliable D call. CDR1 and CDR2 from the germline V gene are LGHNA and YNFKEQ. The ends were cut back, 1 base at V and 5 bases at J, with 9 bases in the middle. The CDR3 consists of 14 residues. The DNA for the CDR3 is TGTGCCAGCAGCCAAGCGGAGCGCGATCAGCCCCAGCATTTT. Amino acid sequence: CASSQAERDQPQHF.

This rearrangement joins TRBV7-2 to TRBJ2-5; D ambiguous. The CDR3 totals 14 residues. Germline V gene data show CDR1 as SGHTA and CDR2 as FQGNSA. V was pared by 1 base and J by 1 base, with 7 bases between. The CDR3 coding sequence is TGTGCCAGCAGCTTAGATGCCAGCCAAGAGACCCAGTACTTC. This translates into CASSLDASQETQYF.

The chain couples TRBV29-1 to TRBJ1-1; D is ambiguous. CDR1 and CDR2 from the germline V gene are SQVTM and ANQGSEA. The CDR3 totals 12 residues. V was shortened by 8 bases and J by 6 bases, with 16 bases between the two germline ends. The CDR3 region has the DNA TGCAGCTTACGACCGGGCCGCCCTGAAGCTTTCTTT. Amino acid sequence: CSLRPGRPEAFF.

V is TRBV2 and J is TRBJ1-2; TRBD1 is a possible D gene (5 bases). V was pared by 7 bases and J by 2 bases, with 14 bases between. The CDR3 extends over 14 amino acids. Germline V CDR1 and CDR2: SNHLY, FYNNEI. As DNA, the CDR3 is TGTGCCAGCATCGGGGGTTTTGACAACTATGGCTACACCTTC. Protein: CASIGGFDNYGYTF.

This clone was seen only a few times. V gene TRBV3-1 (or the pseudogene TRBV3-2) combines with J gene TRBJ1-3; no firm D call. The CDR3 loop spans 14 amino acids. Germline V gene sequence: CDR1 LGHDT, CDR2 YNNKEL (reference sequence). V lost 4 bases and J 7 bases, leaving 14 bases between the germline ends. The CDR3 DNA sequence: TGTGCCAGCAGCCTCCGCTCAACTCACAACACCATATATTTT. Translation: CASSLRSTHNTIYF.

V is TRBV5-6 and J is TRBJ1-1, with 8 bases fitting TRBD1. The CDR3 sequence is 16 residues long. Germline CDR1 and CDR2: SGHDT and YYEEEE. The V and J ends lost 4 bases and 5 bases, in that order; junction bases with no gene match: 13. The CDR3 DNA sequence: TGTGCCAGCAGCCTGAACGCAGGACAGGGTTCTACTGAAGCTTTCTTT. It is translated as CASSLNAGQGSTEAFF.

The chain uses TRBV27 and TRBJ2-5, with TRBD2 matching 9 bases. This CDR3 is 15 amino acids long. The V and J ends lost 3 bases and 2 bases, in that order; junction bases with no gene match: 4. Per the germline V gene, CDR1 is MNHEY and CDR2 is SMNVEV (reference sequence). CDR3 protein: CASSFLAGRQETQYF. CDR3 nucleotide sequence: TGTGCCAGCAGTTTTCTAGCGGGGCGGCAAGAGACCCAGTACTTC.

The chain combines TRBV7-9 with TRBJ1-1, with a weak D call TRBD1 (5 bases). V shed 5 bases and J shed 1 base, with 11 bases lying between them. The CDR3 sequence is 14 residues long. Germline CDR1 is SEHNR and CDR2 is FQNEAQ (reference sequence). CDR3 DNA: TGTGCCAGCAGCCGAAACCAGGGGAACACTGAAGCTTTCTTT. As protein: CASSRNQGNTEAFF.

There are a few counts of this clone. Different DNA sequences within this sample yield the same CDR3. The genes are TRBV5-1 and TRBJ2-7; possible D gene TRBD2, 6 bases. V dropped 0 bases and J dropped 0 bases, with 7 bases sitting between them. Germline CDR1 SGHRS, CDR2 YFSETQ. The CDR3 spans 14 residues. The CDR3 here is CASSLGGDSYEQYF. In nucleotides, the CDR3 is TGCGCCAGCAGCTTGGGGGGGGACTCCTACGAGCAGTACTTC.

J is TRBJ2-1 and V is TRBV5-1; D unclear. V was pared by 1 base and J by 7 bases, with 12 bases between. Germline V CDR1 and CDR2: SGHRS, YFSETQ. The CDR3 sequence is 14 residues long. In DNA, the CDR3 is TGCGCCAGCAGCTTGAACTCACACCAAAATGAGCAGTTCTTC. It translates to CASSLNSHQNEQFF.

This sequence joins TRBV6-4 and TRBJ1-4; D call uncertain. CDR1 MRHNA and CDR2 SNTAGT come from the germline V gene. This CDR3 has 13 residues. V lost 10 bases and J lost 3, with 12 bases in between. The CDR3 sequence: CAILAGANEKLFF. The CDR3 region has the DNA TGTGCCATCCTGGCCGGAGCTAATGAAAAACTGTTTTTT.

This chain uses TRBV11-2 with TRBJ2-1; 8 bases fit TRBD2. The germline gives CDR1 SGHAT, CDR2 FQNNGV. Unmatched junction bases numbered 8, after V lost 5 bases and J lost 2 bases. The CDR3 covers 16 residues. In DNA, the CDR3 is TGTGCCAGCAGCCCCCAGCGGGGGCGGACCTACAATGAGCAGTTCTTC. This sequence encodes CASSPQRGRTYNEQFF.

The CDR3 DNA is TGCGCCAGCAGCCAAAAGACAGGGCCTGCCCAAAACACTGAAGCTTTCTTT. It codes for CASSQKTGPAQNTEAFF. V is TRBV4-1 and J is TRBJ1-1, with TRBD1 matching over 7 bases. Losses at the gene ends were 2 bases for V and 2 bases for J; bases not matched to a gene: 11. The germline gives CDR1 MGHRA, CDR2 YSYEKL. The CDR3 totals 17 residues.

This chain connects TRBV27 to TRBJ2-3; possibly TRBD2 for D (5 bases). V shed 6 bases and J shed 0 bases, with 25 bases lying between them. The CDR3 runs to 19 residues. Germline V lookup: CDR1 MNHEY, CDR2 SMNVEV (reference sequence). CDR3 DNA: TGTGCCAGCAGCTCAACGGGATCCTTCCGAGTGGATAGCACAGATACGCAGTATTTT. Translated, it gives CASSSTGSFRVDSTDTQYF.

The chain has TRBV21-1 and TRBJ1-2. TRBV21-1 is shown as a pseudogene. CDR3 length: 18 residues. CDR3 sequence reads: CASSPIPPRVLRFYGYTF. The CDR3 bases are TGTGCCAGCAGCCCTATCCCCCCTCGGGTTCTAAGGTTCTATGGCTACACCTTC.

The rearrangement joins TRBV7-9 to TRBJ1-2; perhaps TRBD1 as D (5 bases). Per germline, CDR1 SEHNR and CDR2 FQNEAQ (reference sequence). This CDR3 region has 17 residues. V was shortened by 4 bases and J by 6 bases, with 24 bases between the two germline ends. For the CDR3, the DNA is TGTGCCAGCAGCTCCGCCGGGACCGGCCCCTACCACCATGGCTACACCTTC. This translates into CASSSAGTGPYHHGYTF.

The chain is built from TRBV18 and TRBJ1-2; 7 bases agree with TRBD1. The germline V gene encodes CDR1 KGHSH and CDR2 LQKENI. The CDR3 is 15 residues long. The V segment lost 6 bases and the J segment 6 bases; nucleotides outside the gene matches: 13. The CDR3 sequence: CASSYSTGSGDGYTF. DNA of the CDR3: TGTGCCAGCTCGTATTCGACAGGGAGTGGTGATGGCTACACCTTC. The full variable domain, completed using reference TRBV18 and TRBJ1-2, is NAGVMQNPRHLVRRRGQEARLRCSPMKGHSHVYWYRQLPEEGLKFMVYLQKENIIDESGMPKERFSAEFPKEGPSILRIQQVVRGDSAAYFCASSYSTGSGDGYTFGSGTRLTVV.

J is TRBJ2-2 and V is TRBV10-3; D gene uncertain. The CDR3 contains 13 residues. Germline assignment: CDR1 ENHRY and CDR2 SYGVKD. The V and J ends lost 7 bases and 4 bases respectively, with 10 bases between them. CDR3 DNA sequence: TGTGCCATCACTTCTGTTACCACCGGGGAGCTGTTTTTT. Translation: CAITSVTTGELFF.

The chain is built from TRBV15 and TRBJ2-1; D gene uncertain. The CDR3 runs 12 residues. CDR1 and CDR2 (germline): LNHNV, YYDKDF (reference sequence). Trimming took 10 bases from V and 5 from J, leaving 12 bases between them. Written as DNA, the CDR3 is TGTGCCAGCTTGGACGTGAACAATGAGCAGTTCTTC. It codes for CASLDVNNEQFF.